This T cell receptor (beta chain) was found in a study of identical twins. Notes on the study in general: Models predicted too little out-of-frame TCR alpha sharing in monozygotic twins.

The V and J ends lost 3 bases and 0 bases respectively, with 11 bases between them. The length of the CDR3 is 15 residues. TCRdb redid the calling of the 5' RACE reads with MiXCR, one entry per CDR3 protein. Here the sample spans hundreds of thousands of distinct CDR3 sequences, 8.5% to 9% being singletons. This clonotype was picked up many times. The antigen remains unidentified. These data also formed part of another study, on yellow fever vaccine responses in identical twins.

V gene TRBV12-3 or TRBV12-4 combines with J gene TRBJ2-5; tentative D call: TRBD1 (5 bases). The sequenced material came from PBMCs. The sequence derives from a woman younger than 30 in good health. The DNA of the CDR3 is TGTGCCAGCAGTTTGCGTACAGGTTACCAAGAGACCCAGTACTTC. It translates to CASSLRTGYQETQYF.